These T cell receptor beta chains were read from a single sample in a study of cytomegalovirus exposure and HLA in healthy donors. Here immunoSEQ multiplex PCR was the method, and the copy in TCRdb shows in-frame clones only, minus some. The sample has over 60,000 clones; 85% to 95% are singletons. Sequenced material: PBMCs. Receptors originate from a man in his late teens or twenties in good health and CMV-seropositive. Both conserved end residues are part of each CDR3. D genes are given only for firm matches. For some rows the clone size is stated as once, few or many, or as a class when expanded; others skip it.

size	length	V	D	J	CDR3	DNA
NA	13	TRBV27	TRBD1	TRBJ2-7	CASSRQGTYEQYF	TGTGCCAGCAGCCGACAGGGGACCTACGAGCAGTACTTC
NA	16	TRBV27	TRBD2	TRBJ2-3	CASSLLSSGGTDTQYF	TGTGCCAGCAGTTTATTGTCTAGCGGGGGAACAGATACGCAGTATTTT
NA	15	TRBV25-1	TRBD1	TRBJ2-7	CASSPPGQSYYEQYF	TGTGCCAGCAGTCCTCCGGGACAGTCTTACTACGAGCAGTACTTC
NA	13	TRBV2	NA	TRBJ1-2	CASSEGTAYGYTF	TGTGCCAGCAGTGAAGGGACAGCCTATGGCTACACCTTC
NA	14	TRBV11-3	TRBD1	TRBJ2-7	CASSRPGQINEQYF	TGTGCCAGCAGCCGGCCGGGACAGATAAACGAGCAGTACTTC
NA	16	TRBV5-4	TRBD2	TRBJ2-4	CASSEGAGVSGNIQYF	TGTGCCAGCAGTGAAGGAGCGGGAGTGAGCGGGAACATTCAGTACTTC
NA	16	TRBV6-5	NA	TRBJ2-5	CASSYSMGQKEETQYF	TGTGCCAGCAGTTACTCGATGGGCCAGAAGGAAGAGACCCAGTACTTC
NA	15	TRBV10-3	NA	TRBJ2-2	CAIPQRGFDTGELFF	TGTGCCATCCCTCAACGGGGTTTTGACACCGGGGAGCTGTTTTTT
NA	15	TRBV6-1	NA	TRBJ1-2	CASSEYRPRGNGYTF	TGTGCCAGCAGTGAATACCGGCCACGAGGAAATGGCTACACCTTC
NA	14	TRBV4-3	NA	TRBJ2-1	CASSQDRGAAEQFF	TGCGCCAGCAGCCAAGATCGAGGAGCGGCCGAGCAGTTCTTC
NA	15	TRBV4-3	TRBD2	TRBJ2-4	CASSPGLAGFTVQYF	TGCGCCAGCAGCCCGGGACTAGCGGGATTCACTGTTCAGTACTTC
NA	13	TRBV30	TRBD2	TRBJ2-5	CAWSVVAGETQYF	TGTGCCTGGAGTGTTGTAGCGGGAGAGACCCAGTACTTC
NA	16	TRBV9	TRBD1	TRBJ2-3	CASSVPERQGADTQYF	TGTGCCAGCAGCGTACCCGAAAGACAGGGCGCAGATACGCAGTATTTT
once	14	TRBV5-4	TRBD1	TRBJ2-3	CASSPGTGEDTQYF	TGTGCCAGCAGCCCGGGCACAGGGGAAGATACGCAGTATTTT
NA	18	TRBV19	NA	TRBJ1-1	CASSTYPGAVGEWTEAFF	TGTGCCAGTAGTACCTATCCAGGGGCGGTGGGTGAGTGGACTGAAGCTTTCTTT
NA	16	TRBV7-2	TRBD2	TRBJ2-3	CASSPGGRANTDTQYF	TGTGCCAGCAGCCCCGGGGGGAGGGCAAACACAGATACGCAGTATTTT
NA	17	TRBV7-2	NA	TRBJ1-1	CASSLSLLRALNTEAFF	TGTGCCAGCAGCTTATCCCTGCTCAGGGCACTTAACACTGAAGCTTTCTTT
NA	17	TRBV11-3	NA	TRBJ1-1	CASSLGRQGLLNTEAFF	TGTGCCAGCAGCTTAGGTAGGCAGGGCCTACTGAACACTGAAGCTTTCTTT
NA	17	TRBV11-2	TRBD2	TRBJ2-5	CASSLGTSGRPGETQYF	TGTGCCAGCAGCTTAGGGACTAGCGGGAGGCCGGGGGAGACCCAGTACTTC
NA	15	TRBV10-3	TRBD1	TRBJ1-4	CAISVSDRVDEKLFF	TGTGCCATCAGTGTGAGCGACAGGGTCGACGAAAAACTGTTTTTT
once	14	TRBV28	TRBD1	TRBJ1-1	CASSWAGGETEAFF	TGTGCCAGCAGTTGGGCAGGGGGCGAGACTGAAGCTTTCTTT
NA	13	TRBV27	NA	TRBJ2-7	CASSFSWGREQYF	TGTGCCAGCAGTTTCTCTTGGGGGCGCGAGCAGTACTTC
NA	14	TRBV11-3	TRBD1	TRBJ2-7	CASTQEQGENEQYF	TGTGCCAGTACACAGGAACAGGGGGAAAACGAGCAGTACTTC
NA	15	TRBV28	NA	TRBJ1-5	CASSALGHSNQPQHF	TGTGCCAGCAGTGCCCTGGGGCATAGCAATCAGCCCCAGCATTTT
once	14	TRBV27	NA	TRBJ2-1	CASSAGSSYNEQFF	TGTGCCAGCAGTGCTGGGAGCTCCTACAATGAGCAGTTCTTC
NA	17	TRBV7-3	TRBD1	TRBJ1-2	CASSPDGAGGADYGYTF	TGTGCCAGCAGCCCGGATGGGGCAGGGGGCGCAGACTATGGCTACACCTTC
NA	13	TRBV7-2	NA	TRBJ2-7	CASSSGHTYEQYF	TGTGCCAGCAGCTCGGGACATACCTACGAGCAGTACTTC
NA	15	TRBV6-5	NA	TRBJ1-2	CASSYSMRGFYGYTF	TGTGCCAGCAGTTACTCGATGAGGGGGTTCTATGGCTACACCTTC
NA	13	TRBV11-3	NA	TRBJ1-1	CASSFTVNTEAFF	TGTGCCAGCAGCTTTACAGTGAACACTGAAGCTTTCTTT
NA	15	TRBV27	TRBD2	TRBJ2-1	CASSLSASGTYEQFF	TGTGCCAGCAGTTTAAGTGCTAGCGGGACCTATGAGCAGTTCTTC
NA	13	TRBV30	TRBD1	TRBJ2-7	CAWGTGVGREQYF	TGTGCCTGGGGGACAGGGGTTGGGCGCGAGCAGTACTTC
NA	17	TRBV11-2	TRBD1	TRBJ2-3	CASSFRQGAMSTDTQYF	TGTGCCAGCAGCTTTAGACAGGGGGCGATGAGCACAGATACGCAGTATTTT
NA	13	TRBV6-1	NA	TRBJ2-7	CASSERQTYEQYF	TGTGCCAGCAGTGAGAGGCAGACCTACGAGCAGTACTTC
NA	16	TRBV6-7	NA	TRBJ2-3	CASSYKTRESTDTQYF	TGTGCCAGCAGTTACAAGACTAGGGAGAGCACAGATACGCAGTATTTT
NA	15	TRBV7-2	TRBD2	TRBJ2-3	CASSLGLLLADTQYF	TGTGCCAGCAGCTTGGGACTACTTCTGGCAGATACGCAGTATTTT
NA	18	TRBV7-2	TRBD2	TRBJ2-5	CASSLAVGSSGSSETQYF	TGTGCCAGCAGCTTAGCAGTAGGCTCTAGCGGGAGTTCAGAGACCCAGTACTTC
NA	14	TRBV9	NA	TRBJ1-2	CASSPVGGAYGYTF	TGTGCCAGCAGCCCGGTTGGAGGGGCCTATGGCTACACCTTC
NA	14	TRBV27	NA	TRBJ2-3	CASPAAEVGDTQYF	TGTGCCAGCCCTGCGGCTGAGGTGGGAGATACGCAGTATTTT